The 29 T cell receptor delta chains reported below all come from one sample, sequenced in a study of γδ T cells in repeated Plasmodium falciparum infection. Bulk repertoires came from Vgamma9/Vdelta2+ or Vdelta2-negative gammadelta T cells flow-sorted from PBMC. TCRdb re-analyzed the multiplex PCR reads via CATT. The data show 50,000 to 65,000 delta-chain clones, with around 1.7% seen just once and approximately 15% held by the top ten. The specimen sequenced was gamma-delta T cells from blood. These receptors were obtained from a pool of human donors (malaria-infected and uninfected, not separated).

This clone was detected ten times or more. J is TRDJ1 and V is TRDV1; 8 bases are shared with TRDD3. Per germline, CDR1 TSWWSYY and CDR2 QGS. This CDR3 region has 17 residues. V shed 1 base, J shed 1 base, and the junction held 8 bases outside the gene matches. The CDR3 reads CALGERVGILVTDKLIF. Written as DNA, the CDR3 is TGTGCTCTTGGGGAACGTGTGGGGATACTAGTCACCGATAAACTCATCTTT.

This clone was observed a handful of times. The amino acid sequence in TCRdb belongs to a much larger clone and departs from this DNA's translation at residue 13, likely a sequencing read error; the sequence shown is translated from the DNA. This chain uses TRDV1 with TRDJ1; perhaps TRDD2 as D (7 bases). TCRdb is silent on the J gene; assignment here came from matching the DNA to germline. Germline CDR1 and CDR2: TSWWSYY and QGS. V dropped 0 bases and J dropped 7 bases, with 27 bases sitting between them. This CDR3 region has 19 residues. CDR3 loop: CALGELLPIDTWVASKLIF. The CDR3 region has the DNA TGTGCTCTTGGGGAACTGCTTCCTATAGATACGTGGGTGGCCTCTAAACTCATCTTT.

Only a few counts were recorded for this clone. This DNA's translation differs at residue 4 from TCRdb's protein, which comes from a much larger clone; a read error is likely, and the protein shown is translated from the DNA. The gene calls are TRDV2 and TRDJ1; tentatively, D is TRDD3 (5 bases). The J gene is not listed in TCRdb, so it was assigned here from a DNA match to germline. Looked up from germline, CDR1 is GEAIGNYY and CDR2 is EKD. This CDR3 region has 14 residues. The V and J ends lost 5 bases and 1 base respectively, with 13 bases between them. CDR3 DNA: TGTGCCTGTGTCGGGATTAGTGCCACCGATAAACTCATCTTT. Encoded protein: CACVGISATDKLIF.

This clone has a handful of counts. A read error likely explains why the TCRdb protein, taken from a much larger clone, differs from this DNA's translation at residue 6; the protein shown is translated from the DNA. The chain employs TRAV38-2/DV8 and TRDJ1; 10 bases map to TRDD3. No J gene was available from TCRdb, and it was assigned here by a germline match of the DNA. Germline CDR1 and CDR2: TSESDYY and QEAYKQQN. With V trimmed by 1 base and J by 8 bases, 26 bases remained unmatched. The CDR3 runs 21 residues. CDR3 sequence: CAYRSLSDPGEKWGIHPKLIF. In DNA form, the CDR3 reads TGTGCTTATAGGAGCCTCTCCGATCCTGGGGAGAAGTGGGGGATACACCCAAAACTCATCTTT.

Remarks on this clone: The protein held in TCRdb is that of a much larger clone and does not match this DNA's translation at residue 19, likely because of a read error; the protein shown is translated from the DNA. V gene TRDV2 combines with J gene TRDJ1, with 9 bases identical to TRDD3. From germline, CDR1 is GEAIGNYY and CDR2 EKD. The CDR3 spans 21 residues. CDR3 coding DNA: TGTGCCTGTGACACATCGATACTGGGGGACTTAATCCCGCGGTACACCGATAAACCCATCTTT. This codes for CACDTSILGDLIPRYTDKPIF.

Details on this clone: The amino acid sequence in TCRdb belongs to a much larger clone and departs from this DNA's translation at residue 13, likely a sequencing read error; the sequence shown is translated from the DNA. V is TRDV2 and J is TRDJ1; D is undetermined. In the absence of a J gene in TCRdb, the DNA was matched to germline to assign it here. This CDR3 spans 16 amino acids. Germline values: CDR1 GEAIGNYY, CDR2 EKD. The CDR3 is CACDQCRPSKPDRLIF. In DNA form, the CDR3 reads TGTGCCTGTGACCAATGCCGCCCCTCCAAGCCCGATAGACTCATCTTT.

This clone was seen a handful of times. A far larger clone is a single base away, which makes a read error likely. Other DNA sequences within the sample encode an identical CDR3. The chain couples TRDV1 to TRDJ1; possibly TRDD2 or TRDD3 for D (8 bases each). The germline gives CDR1 TSWWSYY, CDR2 QGS. The CDR3 extends over 25 amino acids. The germline V and J ends were trimmed by 1 base and 0 bases, with 39 bases remaining between them. The CDR3 loop reads CALGEPTFLISFNDGGFRYTDKLIF. The CDR3 DNA sequence: TGTGCTCTTGGGGAACCAACCTTCCTAATCTCTTTTAATGATGGGGGATTCAGGTACACCGATAAACTCATCTTT.

This clone was counted a few times. The translation of this DNA and the TCRdb protein of a much larger clone differ at residue 16, probably owing to a read error; the protein shown here is translated from the DNA. The J segment was not called; the V segment is TRDV1; no check of the table's D call, TRDD3, against the DNA was made. Germline loops: CDR1 TSWWSYY, CDR2 QGS. This CDR3 has 17 residues. Written as DNA, the CDR3 is TGTGCTCTTGGGGAACTTCCTACCCGGGTGTACACCGATAAACTCACCTTT. As protein: CALGELPTRVYTDKLTF.

Remarks on this clone: This DNA translates differently at residue 19 from the TCRdb protein, which is that of a much larger clone; a read error is likely, and the protein shown is the DNA's own translation. J gene calling gave no result, while the V gene is TRDV1; TRDD3 is taken as the D call from the table, unchecked against the DNA. This CDR3 contains 20 residues. CDR1 TSWWSYY and CDR2 QGS come from the germline V gene. CDR3 sequence reads: CALGELRLFWMGDTFGKLTF. The CDR3 region has the DNA TGTGCTCTTGGGGAACTTCGCCTGTTCTGGATGGGGGATACGTTCGGTAAACTCACCTTT.

In its sample, this clone was seen a few times. TCRdb's protein, taken from a much larger clone, differs from this DNA's translation at residue 19, likely owing to a read error; the protein displayed comes from the DNA. The V call is TRDV1, the J call TRDJ1; 10 bases are a match to TRDD3. Because TCRdb records no J gene, it was assigned here through a match of the DNA to germline. This CDR3 spans 25 amino acids. The germline V gene encodes CDR1 TSWWSYY and CDR2 QGS. The J segment lost 2 bases and the V segment lost 3 bases, leaving 33 bases of the junction unmatched. CDR3 nucleotides: TGTGCTCTTGGGGACTCTCCTACAACGGAACCCCAACCCCGTACTGGGGGATTAACAACCGATAAACTCATCTTT. Encoded protein: CALGDSPTTEPQPRTGGLTTDKLIF.

The sample holds many counts of this clone. This may arise from a read error, as a much more abundant clone is one base away. J is TRDJ1 and V is TRDV1, with a weak D call TRDD1 (5 bases). The CDR3 has 16 amino acids. Trimming removed 4 bases from V and 2 bases from J, with 17 bases in between. Germline CDR1 is TSWWSYY and CDR2 is QGS. CDR3 residues: CALGVEEISLTDKLIF. As DNA, the CDR3 is TGTGCTCTTGGGGTAGAAGAAATCTCTCTTACCGATAAACTCATCTTT.

This clone was seen ten or more times. It differs at one base from a far larger clone, so likely a read error. The rearrangement uses TRDV1 and TRDJ1; perhaps TRDD2 as D (5 bases). Trimming took 8 bases from V and 5 from J, leaving 12 bases between them. Germline V lookup: CDR1 TSWWSYY, CDR2 QGS. The CDR3 totals 12 residues. The CDR3 loop reads CALFSSLDKLIF. The DNA of the CDR3 is TGTGCTCTTTTTTCCTCCCTGGATAAACTCATCTTT.

This clone was seen repeatedly, ten times or more. This DNA's translation differs at residue 14 from TCRdb's protein, which comes from a much larger clone; a read error is likely, and the protein shown is translated from the DNA. The J gene is TRDJ1, the V gene TRDV3; 9 bases match TRDD2. This CDR3 has 19 amino acids. V gave up 5 bases and J gave up 3 bases; unmatched junction bases: 25. Germline CDR1 TVYSNPD, CDR2 GDNSRS (reference sequence). The CDR3 here is CARTFLRTGVLGYADKLIF. The DNA for the CDR3 is TGTGCCCGTACCTTCCTACGTACTGGGGTGTTAGGGTACGCCGATAAACTCATCTTT.

On this clone itself: The TCRdb record carries a much larger clone's protein, which differs from this DNA's translation at residue 15; a read error is the likely cause, and the protein listed here is the DNA translation. The chain employs TRDV1 and TRDJ1, with 10 nucleotides matching TRDD3. CDR1 and CDR2 (germline): TSWWSYY, QGS. The length of the CDR3 is 20 residues. The ends lost 0 bases at V and 3 bases at J; junction bases unmatched: 16. For the CDR3, the DNA is TGTGCTCTTGGGGAACTCCCTTGGACAATTAAACTGGGGGATGCCGATAAACTCATCTTT. It is translated as CALGELPWTIKLGDADKLIF.

Concerning this clone itself: The translation of this DNA and the TCRdb protein of a much larger clone differ at residue 6, probably owing to a read error; the protein shown here is translated from the DNA. The J gene is TRDJ3, the V gene TRDV2; 8 nucleotides line up with TRDD3. The J gene comes from matching the DNA to germline here; TCRdb lacks it. The CDR3 contains 19 residues. The trim removed 1 base at V and 0 bases at J, leaving 7 bases unmatched. Germline V gene data show CDR1 as GEAIGNYY and CDR2 as EKD. The CDR3, as DNA: TGTGCCTGTGACACTTCTGGGGGACAAAGCTCCTGGGACACCCGACAGATGTTTTTC. Translating it yields CACDTSGGQSSWDTRQMFF.

A word on this clone: The TCRdb record carries a much larger clone's protein, which differs from this DNA's translation at residue 8; a read error is the likely cause, and the protein listed here is the DNA translation. V is TRDV1 and J is TRDJ1, with 7 nucleotides matching TRDD3. V was pared by 3 bases and J by 0 bases, with 16 bases of the junction left unmatched. The CDR3 covers 19 residues. Germline CDR1 reads TSWWSYY; CDR2 reads QGS. The CDR3 loop reads CALGEPSNLGVHHTDKLIF. The CDR3 region has the DNA TGTGCTCTTGGGGAGCCTAGTAATCTGGGGGTCCACCACACCGATAAACTCATCTTT.

This clone was observed at least ten times. For this DNA, TCRdb reports the protein of a much larger clone, which diverges at residue 12, most likely from a read error; the protein presented here is translated directly from the DNA. The rearrangement joins TRDV3 to TRDJ1; no definite D call. The CDR3 length is 22 residues. Germline V gene sequence: CDR1 TVYSNPD, CDR2 GDNSRS (reference sequence). V was trimmed by 2 bases and J by 2 bases, leaving 39 bases between them. CDR3 coding DNA: TGTGCCTTTCGTGAAGGGCGCTTCTCCCCTTTCCGGGGTCCAGGGAGAACCGATAAACTCATCTTT. Translation: CAFREGRFSPFRGPGRTDKLIF.

The table lists this clone with a few counts. This DNA's translation and the protein TCRdb lists, from a much larger clone, do not match at residue 21, likely due to a read error; the protein shown is translated from the DNA. This chain links TRDV1 with TRDJ2; 12 bases match TRDD3. The DNA end is more similar to TRDJ1, so the J call may be wrong. The V gene's germline CDR1 is TSWWSYY and CDR2 QGS. This CDR3 has 22 amino acids. The CDR3 nucleotides are TGTGCTCTTGGGGACGTCGTCCTACATCCACTGGGGGATACCAGCTTGACAGCACAACTCATCTTT. It translates to CALGDVVLHPLGDTSLTAQLIF.

This clone has at least ten counts. The TCRdb record carries a much larger clone's protein, which differs from this DNA's translation at residue 6; a read error is the likely cause, and the protein listed here is the DNA translation. The V and J genes are TRDV1 and TRDJ1, with 11 bases fitting TRDD3. The CDR3 runs to 21 residues. Looked up from germline, CDR1 is TSWWSYY and CDR2 is QGS. V lost 1 base, J lost 2 bases, and 18 bases stayed unmatched. In nucleotides, the CDR3 is TGTGCTCTTGGGGAACGGGCTTTCAATTGGCTGCTGGGGGATACAACCGATAAACTCATCTTT. Amino acids: CALGERAFNWLLGDTTDKLIF.

This clone has only a few counts. A far larger clone is off by one base, so a read error is likely. This sample includes further DNA sequences coding for the same CDR3. The chain has TRDV3 and TRDJ1; a possible D gene is TRDD2 (9 bases). The CDR3 is 18 residues long. V dropped 4 bases and J dropped 6 bases, with 33 bases sitting between them. In germline, CDR1 is TVYSNPD, CDR2 GDNSRS (reference sequence). The CDR3 DNA reads as TGTGCCTCTTTACAAGCCTTCCTACCATACTGGGGGGCCCATAAACTCATCTTT. It codes for CASLQAFLPYWGAHKLIF. The whole variable domain, filled in from reference TRDV3 and TRDJ1, reads CDKVTQSSPDQTVASGSEVVLLCTYDTVYSNPDLFWYRIRPDYSFQFVFYGDNSRSEGADFTQGRFSVKHILTQKAFHLVISPVRTEDSATYYCASLQAFLPYWGAHKLIFGKGTRVTVEP.

In its sample, this clone was seen a few times. The protein that TCRdb holds for this DNA derives from a much larger clone and differs from the translated DNA at residue 3, which likely indicates a read error; the protein shown here is translated from the DNA. This chain uses TRDV1 with TRDJ1; 12 bases map to TRDD3. TCRdb gives no J gene; it was assigned here by matching the DNA to germline. CDR3 length: 20 amino acids. Germline CDR1 reads TSWWSYY; CDR2 reads QGS. The CDR3 region is CAPGDRRAGGYELYTDKLIF. DNA for the CDR3: TGTGCTCCTGGGGACCGGAGAGCTGGGGGATACGAGTTGTACACCGATAAACTCATCTTT.

This clone occurred a few times. The protein held in TCRdb is that of a much larger clone and does not match this DNA's translation at residue 13, likely because of a read error; the protein shown is translated from the DNA. The V gene is TRDV1, the J gene TRDJ1; 8 bases fit TRDD2. J was trimmed by 1 base and V by 2 bases; bases with no gene match: 33. Per the germline V gene, CDR1 is TSWWSYY and CDR2 is QGS. The CDR3 loop spans 25 amino acids. The CDR3 sequence: CALGEGDFLRDPRGKSTRGTDKLIF. The DNA for the CDR3 is TGTGCTCTTGGGGAAGGGGACTTCCTACGTGACCCCAGGGGGAAGTCGACCCGAGGCACCGATAAACTCATCTTT.

Details on this clone: TCRdb's protein, taken from a much larger clone, differs from this DNA's translation at residue 4, likely owing to a read error; the protein displayed comes from the DNA. The chain uses TRDV2 and TRDJ1, with 8 bases identical to TRDD3. The ends lost 6 bases at V and 0 bases at J; junction bases unmatched: 29. CDR3 length: 22 residues. Germline V lookup: CDR1 GEAIGNYY, CDR2 EKD. In DNA form, the CDR3 reads TGTGCCTGTAAAAAGGAACCAATCGGGGTATTTACTGGGGGGCCGTACACCGATAAACTCATCTTT. This gives the protein CACKKEPIGVFTGGPYTDKLIF.

Note on this clone: A read error likely explains why the TCRdb protein, taken from a much larger clone, differs from this DNA's translation at residue 14; the protein shown is translated from the DNA. The V and J genes are TRDV1 and TRDJ1, with a tentative D call TRDD3 (5 bases). CDR3 size: 22 residues. V lost 1 base to trimming and J lost 2 bases, with 32 bases between them. Germline V lookup: CDR1 TSWWSYY, CDR2 QGS. The CDR3 DNA follows: TGTGCTCTTGGGGAACGGCCTTTAAAGGCGTGGTACTGGAGGATGCGAACCGATAAACTCATCTTT. Protein product: CALGERPLKAWYWRMRTDKLIF.

This clone was counted a few times. TCRdb's protein, taken from a much larger clone, differs from this DNA's translation at residues 3 and 22, likely owing to a read error; the protein displayed comes from the DNA. The J gene is TRDJ1, the V gene TRDV1; the match to TRDD3 covers 10 bases. There are 23 residues in the CDR3. Germline assignment: CDR1 TSWWSYY and CDR2 QGS. CDR3 sequence (DNA): TGTGCTATTGGGGAACGGTATCCTACAGGAGGGTGGGGGATACCCCCCTACACCGATAAACTCACCTTT. This sequence encodes CAIGERYPTGGWGIPPYTDKLTF.

This clone was recorded a few times. A far larger clone is one base from this, pointing to a likely read error. The V and J genes are TRDV1 and TRDJ1; a weak D match, TRDD3 (6 bases). The J gene is absent in TCRdb and was assigned here via DNA matching to germline. Per germline, CDR1 TSWWSYY and CDR2 QGS. The CDR3 is 20 residues long. The V gene lost 4 bases and the J gene lost 4 bases, with 31 bases spanning the gap. The CDR3 region has the DNA TGTGCTCTTGGGGGGTGCTGGGTCTACGATTTGGTGGGATATAGCGATAAACTCATCTTT. Residues: CALGGCWVYDLVGYSDKLIF.

This clone has just a few counts. A read error is likely here: a far larger clone is one base away. Other nucleotide sequences from this sample produce the same CDR3. The rearrangement links TRDV2 to TRDJ1; weak D call: TRDD3 (6 bases). TCRdb gives no J gene; it was assigned here by matching the DNA to germline. The V gene lost 0 bases and the J gene lost 2 bases, with 18 bases spanning the gap. This CDR3 spans 17 amino acids. CDR1 GEAIGNYY and CDR2 EKD come from the germline V gene. In DNA, the CDR3 is TGTGCCTGTGACACCGCTGGGGTCACCTCGGGGACCGATAAACTCATCTTT. Translated, it gives CACDTAGVTSGTDKLIF.

This clone was detected many times. TCRdb attributes to this sequence the protein of a much larger clone, which differs from the DNA translation at residue 11; a read error is likely, and the protein displayed is translated from the DNA. V and J are TRDV1 and TRDJ1; 8 bases align to TRDD3. TCRdb does not report a J gene; here it was assigned by matching the DNA to germline references. CDR1 and CDR2 from the germline V gene are TSWWSYY and QGS. The trim removed 1 base at V and 0 bases at J, leaving 13 bases unmatched. This CDR3 has 19 amino acids. CDR3 DNA sequence: TGTGCTCTTGGGGAACGCCTTCGGGGGATATGGGGATACACCGATAAACTCATCTTT. Its translation is CALGERLRGIWGYTDKLIF.

This clone turned up a few times. TCRdb's protein for this DNA is that of a much larger clone and differs from the translation at residue 7, likely a read error; the protein shown is the DNA translation. The chain uses TRDV1 and TRDJ1, with 10 bases lining up with TRDD3. The J gene was not available in TCRdb and was assigned here by matching the DNA to germline segments. The CDR3 is made up of 23 amino acids. Germline-derived CDR1 and CDR2 are TSWWSYY and QGS. V shed 2 bases and J 0 bases; nucleotides not matched to a gene: 24. The DNA for the CDR3 is TGTGCTCTTGGGGAATCGCCCCCTACTAGACTGTACTGGGGGATTCTATACACCGATAAACTCATCTTT. Translated: CALGESPPTRLYWGILYTDKLIF.